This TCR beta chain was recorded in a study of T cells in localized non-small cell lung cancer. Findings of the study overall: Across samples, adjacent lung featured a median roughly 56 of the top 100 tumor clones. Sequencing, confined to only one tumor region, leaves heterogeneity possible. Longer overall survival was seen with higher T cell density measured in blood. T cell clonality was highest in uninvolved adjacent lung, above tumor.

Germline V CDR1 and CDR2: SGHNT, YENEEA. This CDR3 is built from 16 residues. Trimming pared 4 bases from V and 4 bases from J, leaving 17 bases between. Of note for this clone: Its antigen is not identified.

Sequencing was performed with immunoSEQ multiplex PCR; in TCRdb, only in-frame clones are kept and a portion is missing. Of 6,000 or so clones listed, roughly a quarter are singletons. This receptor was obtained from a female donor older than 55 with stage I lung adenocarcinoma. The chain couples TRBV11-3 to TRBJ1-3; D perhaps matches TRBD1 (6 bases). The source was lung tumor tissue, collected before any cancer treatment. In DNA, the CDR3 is TGTGCCAGCAGCTCACAAACAGGGTTGGGAGGAAACACCATATATTTT. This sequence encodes CASSSQTGLGGNTIYF.